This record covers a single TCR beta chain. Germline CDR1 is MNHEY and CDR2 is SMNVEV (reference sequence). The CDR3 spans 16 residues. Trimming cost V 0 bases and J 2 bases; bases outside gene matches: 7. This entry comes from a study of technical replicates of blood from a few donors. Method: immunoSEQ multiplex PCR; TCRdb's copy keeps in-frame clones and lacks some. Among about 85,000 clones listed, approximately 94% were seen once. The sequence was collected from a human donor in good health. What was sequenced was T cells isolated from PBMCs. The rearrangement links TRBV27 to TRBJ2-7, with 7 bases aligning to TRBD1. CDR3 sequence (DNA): TGTGCCAGCAGTTTATCCGGCCAGGGGGTACCCTACGAGCAGTACTTC. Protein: CASSLSGQGVPYEQYF.